This T cell receptor (beta chain) was recovered during a study of blood T cells in healthy people across ages. About the research overall: Template switching captured about one barcoded beta molecule per two T cells.

Aged about 6 to 90, donors were systemically healthy Caucasians from Russia. This clonotype was found a few times. No antigen is known for it. Study-level findings and limits: Donors of long life had a larger count of naive CD4+ cells and greater diversity than aged donors.

Primers used in a second PCR of roughly 6 to 11 cycles were a sample-barcoded 5' primer and a J-beta primer mix. Researchers report that a template-switch adaptor with 12 random nucleotides tagged each cDNA molecule. One entry per CDR3 protein results from TCRdb running MiXCR on the 5' RACE reads. The table has approximately 1.5 million distinct CDR3 sequences, 35% to 45% seen once. Sequences were obtained from blood. The sequence came from a woman between 18 and 29 years old in good health.

In DNA form, the CDR3 reads TGTGCCAGCAGCTTAGGGGTGGGGGGATTAGGAAATCAGCCCCAGCATTTT. It encodes CASSLGVGGLGNQPQHF. V is TRBV11-2 and J is TRBJ1-5; perhaps TRBD1 as D (5 bases). Germline V lookup: CDR1 SGHAT, CDR2 FQNNGV. Trimming pared 1 base from V and 4 bases from J, leaving 17 bases between. This CDR3 is 17 amino acids long.